The 18 T cell receptor beta chains reported below all come from one sample, sequenced in a study of response to subunit inactivated influenza vaccine (dated by TCRdb to the late 2010s). Library generation was performed with RT-PCR. TCRdb names Illumina HiSeq 2500 as the instrument used. Clones were called with MiXCR by TCRdb after fastp trimmed the public reads at Q25, and only in-frame beta chains were retained. Rows with a matching CDR3 protein are joined into one entry that keeps the most common DNA and genes. This sample comprises about 190,000 distinct CDR3 sequences, over 13% of them detected only once. The ten largest clones add up to 26% of the sample. The material sequenced was CD8+ T cells sorted from PBMCs, taken roughly 5 days after vaccination. These receptors all stem from a man aged 45 to 65 who received an inactivated influenza vaccine. Donor details come from another sample of the same person, matched by shared clones.

This clonotype was seen only a few times. This chain uses TRBV3-1 with TRBJ2-2; D gene uncertain. This CDR3 is 15 amino acids long. The V end was cut by 3 bases, the J end by 1 base, with 9 bases between. Germline CDR1 reads LGHDT; CDR2 reads YNNKEL (reference sequence). Here the CDR3 reads CASSQLILNTGELFF. CDR3 DNA: TGTGCCAGCAGCCAGCTGATACTGAACACCGGGGAGCTGTTTTTT.

A few counts support this clonotype. V and J are TRBV7-9 and TRBJ2-7, with D unresolved. CDR1 is SEHNR and CDR2 is FQNEAQ in the germline V gene (reference sequence). V lost 5 bases and J lost 1, with 12 bases in between. The CDR3 consists of 14 residues. The CDR3 nucleotides read TGTGCCAGCAGCCCCCCAACAGCTTCCTACGAGCAGTACTTC. This gives the protein CASSPPTASYEQYF.

This chain links TRBV27 with TRBJ2-1, with D tentatively TRBD1 (6 bases). The CDR3 contains 14 residues. Germline V gene sequence: CDR1 MNHEY, CDR2 SMNVEV (reference sequence). The V end was cut by 7 bases, the J end by 2 bases, with 12 bases between. CDR3 sequence reads: CASKHRVTYNEQFF. CDR3 DNA: TGTGCCAGCAAGCACAGGGTCACCTACAATGAGCAGTTCTTC.

This clonotype has a count of ten or more. The chain couples TRBV7-8 to TRBJ2-1; 11 nucleotides match TRBD2. This CDR3 region has 16 residues. The V gene end was trimmed by 5 bases and the J gene end by 3 bases; junction bases not matched to a gene: 6. Germline CDR1 reads SGHVS; CDR2 reads FQNEAQ. The CDR3 sequence is CASSLLGLAVYNEQFF. The CDR3 DNA sequence: TGTGCCAGCAGCCTCTTGGGACTAGCGGTCTACAATGAGCAGTTCTTC.

V gene TRBV11-2 combines with J gene TRBJ1-2, with TRBD1 as a possible D gene (5 bases). Germline assignment: CDR1 SGHAT and CDR2 FQNNGV. This CDR3 is 15 amino acids long. Trimming pared 4 bases from V and 2 bases from J, leaving 14 bases between. CDR3 nucleotide sequence: TGTGCCAGCAGCTCAAGGGGAGCATGGAACTATGGCTACACCTTC. This gives the protein CASSSRGAWNYGYTF. Full variable domain (rest looked up from reference TRBV11-2 and TRBJ1-2): EAGVAQSPRYKIIEKRQSVAFWCNPISGHATLYWYQQILGQGPKLLIQFQNNGVVDDSQLPKDRFSAERLKGVDSTLKIQPAKLEDSAVYLCASSSRGAWNYGYTFGSGTRLTVV.

The rearrangement joins TRBV29-1 to TRBJ2-5; D is undetermined. V was cut by 4 bases and J by 3 bases, with 9 bases left in between. Germline CDR1 and CDR2: SQVTM and ANQGSEA. This CDR3 is 12 amino acids long. The DNA of the CDR3 is TGCAGCGTTGGAGCCTGGGAAGAGACCCAGTACTTC. Its translation: CSVGAWEETQYF. Full variable domain (outside the CDR3, taken from reference TRBV29-1 and TRBJ2-5): SAVISQKPSRDICQRGTSLTIQCQVDSQVTMMFWYRQQPGQSLTLIATANQGSEATYESGFVIDKFPISRPNLTFSTLTVSNMSPEDSSIYLCSVGAWEETQYFGPGTRLLVL.

This clonotype showed up just once. V usage is TRBV11-3 and J usage is TRBJ2-1, with 7 bases matching TRBD1. CDR3 length: 16 residues. Trimming removed 2 bases from V and 0 bases from J; junction bases left unmatched: 4. CDR1 SGHNT and CDR2 YENEEA come from the germline V gene. This chain's CDR3 is CASSLYRTGSYNEQFF. The CDR3 DNA reads as TGTGCCAGCAGCTTATACCGGACAGGCTCCTACAATGAGCAGTTCTTC.

This clonotype was seen more than once but under ten times. The rearrangement joins TRBV4-1 to TRBJ1-2; no firm D call. Deletions cut 0 bases from V and 6 bases from J, with 11 bases between. Germline V gives CDR1 MGHRA, CDR2 YSYEKL. The CDR3 spans 14 residues. The CDR3: CASSQDRTDDGYTF. The CDR3 DNA reads as TGCGCCAGCAGCCAAGATCGTACGGACGATGGCTACACCTTC.

This clonotype was detected ten times or more. This chain uses TRBV5-6 with TRBJ1-2, with a weak D call TRBD1 (5 bases). The V end was cut by 0 bases, the J end by 2 bases, with 11 bases between. Germline CDR1 SGHDT, CDR2 YYEEEE. The CDR3 is 15 residues long. CDR3 loop: CASSLGTGTNYGYTF. The CDR3, as DNA: TGTGCCAGCAGCTTGGGTACAGGAACCAACTATGGCTACACCTTC.

This clonotype was observed a few times. The chain uses TRBV9 and TRBJ2-3; D is ambiguous. The CDR3 loop spans 15 amino acids. CDR1 is SGDLS, CDR2 YYNGEE, per germline. V lost 0 bases and J lost 0, with 8 bases in between. CDR3 nucleotides: TGTGCCAGCAGCGTAGAAGGCAGTAGCACAGATACGCAGTATTTT. Amino acids: CASSVEGSSTDTQYF.

This clonotype occurred many times. The chain is built from TRBV28 and TRBJ1-2; perhaps TRBD1 as D (5 bases). The CDR3 extends over 14 amino acids. Trimming shortened V by 6 bases and J by 4 bases, and 15 bases separated the two germline ends. In germline, CDR1 is MDHEN, CDR2 SYDVKM. In nucleotides, the CDR3 is TGTGCCAGCAGCCCTACAGGACCTGTCTATGGCTACACCTTC. The encoded protein is CASSPTGPVYGYTF.

This clonotype came up a few times. The chain carries TRBV30 and TRBJ1-1; D not certain. CDR1 is GTSNPN and CDR2 is SVGIG in the germline V gene (reference sequence). V lost 1 base and J 6 bases, leaving 6 bases between the germline ends. This CDR3 contains 11 residues. CDR3 amino acids: CAWSDLSEAFF. The DNA of the CDR3 is TGTGCCTGGAGTGACTTATCTGAAGCTTTCTTT.

The CDR3 loop is CASSLRVLDTQYF. DNA for the CDR3: TGTGCCAGCAGCCTCAGGGTCCTGGATACGCAGTATTTT. The chain carries TRBV7-8 and TRBJ2-3; maybe TRBD1 (5 bases). Trimming took off 5 bases at V and 6 bases at J, with 12 bases between the two ends. This CDR3 has 13 amino acids. Germline CDR1 SGHVS, CDR2 FQNEAQ.

The chain uses TRBV2 and TRBJ2-1, with 9 bases fitting TRBD2. The V and J ends lost 1 base and 8 bases, in that order; junction bases with no gene match: 6. There are 15 residues in the CDR3. CDR1 and CDR2 (germline): SNHLY, FYNNEI. For the CDR3, the DNA is TGTGCCAGCAGTGAAGGGCTAGCGGGAAAGTATGAGCAGTTCTTC. It codes for CASSEGLAGKYEQFF.

This clonotype showed up just a few times. The chain uses TRBV6-5 and TRBJ1-1; 8 positions match TRBD1. The CDR3 consists of 16 residues. The junction had 5 bases not matched to a gene; V was cut back by 2 bases and J by 0 bases. Germline CDR1 is MNHEY and CDR2 is SVGAGI. This CDR3 is CASSYRTGSMNTEAFF. CDR3 nucleotide sequence: TGTGCCAGCAGTTACAGGACAGGGAGTATGAACACTGAAGCTTTCTTT.

The chain recombines TRBV27 with TRBJ2-3; D is unclear. The CDR3 covers 12 residues. Germline CDR1 is MNHEY and CDR2 is SMNVEV (reference sequence). Trimming stripped 3 bases from V and 11 bases from J, with 12 bases between. The DNA for the CDR3 is TGTGCCAGCAGTTTTGATTCGCTGGAGCAGTATTTT. This encodes CASSFDSLEQYF.

The chain carries TRBV7-9 and TRBJ2-7; TRBD1 might be the D (6 bases). Trimming left V 1 base short and J 6 bases short, with 13 bases between. This CDR3 has 14 amino acids. Germline V lookup: CDR1 SEHNR, CDR2 FQNEAQ (reference sequence). DNA for the CDR3: TGTGCCAGCAGCTTAGTTGCAGGGGTCATCGAGCAGTACTTC. Translating it yields CASSLVAGVIEQYF.

This clonotype is a singleton in its sample. The rearrangement joins TRBV12-3 or TRBV12-4 to TRBJ2-2, with D perhaps matching TRBD2 (7 bases). V lost 5 bases, J lost 7 bases, and 17 bases lay in between. CDR3 length equals 15 residues. CDR3 in amino acids: CASSVRGARIGELFF. The CDR3 DNA reads TGTGCCAGCAGTGTACGGGGGGCGCGAATCGGGGAGCTGTTTTTT.